Below, 32 T cell receptor beta chains from the same sample are listed, as sequenced in a study of T cell responses to AZD1222 COVID-19 vaccine. Data came from immunoSEQ multiplex PCR; TCRdb stores just in-frame clones and leaves some out. The sample has 140,000 to 150,000 clones; just over 90% are singletons. The sequences come from peripheral blood, collected 28 days after the second AZD1222 dose. Receptors were obtained from an adult who received the AZD1222 COVID-19 vaccine.

This chain uses TRBV19 with TRBJ1-5, with 11 bases that match TRBD1. V was pared by 1 base and J by 7 bases, with 3 bases of the junction left unmatched. CDR1 and CDR2 (germline): LNHDA, SQIVND (reference sequence). This CDR3 contains 15 residues. DNA of the CDR3: TGTGCCAGTAGTATAGCCCGGACAGGGGGCCAGCCCCAGCATTTT. Protein product: CASSIARTGGQPQHF.

The chain employs TRBV7-3 and TRBJ2-1; D unclear. Per germline, CDR1 SGHTA and CDR2 FQGTGA. CDR3 length equals 13 residues. V lost 1 base and J 5 bases, leaving 6 bases between the germline ends. The DNA of the CDR3 is TGTGCCAGCAGCTTAATAGGAAACAATGAGCAGTTCTTC. It encodes CASSLIGNNEQFF.

The chain uses TRBV19 and TRBJ1-3; the match to TRBD1 covers 8 bases. This CDR3 has 16 amino acids. CDR1 is LNHDA and CDR2 is SQIVND in the germline V gene (reference sequence). With 2 bases clipped from V and 4 bases from J, the junction kept 7 bases outside the gene matches. The CDR3: CASSISSGTGGNTIYF. The CDR3 nucleotides are TGTGCCAGTAGTATATCCTCCGGGACAGGAGGAAACACCATATATTTT.

The V gene is TRBV7-2, the J gene TRBJ2-1; the D call may be TRBD1 or TRBD2 (6 bases each). Germline CDR1 SGHTA, CDR2 FQGNSA. The CDR3 contains 15 residues. V lost 6 bases to trimming and J lost 10 bases, with 22 bases between them. DNA for the CDR3: TGTGCCAGCAGACTCCCCGGAGGGGGGTTAGGGGAGCAGTTCTTC. Residues: CASRLPGGGLGEQFF.

This chain uses TRBV5-1 with TRBJ2-2, with 12 bases matching TRBD2. The germline V gene has CDR1 SGHRS and CDR2 YFSETQ. The CDR3 has 15 residues. V dropped 3 bases and J dropped 5; count of bases not matched to a gene: 2. In DNA form, the CDR3 reads TGCGCCAGCAGCTCTAGCGGGGGGGCGACCGGGGAGCTGTTTTTT. It specifies CASSSSGGATGELFF.

V and J are TRBV7-3 and TRBJ1-1; D not resolved. This CDR3 is 13 amino acids long. CDR1 and CDR2 (germline): SGHTA, FQGTGA. The ends were cut back, 6 bases at V and 1 base at J, with 9 bases in the middle. As DNA, the CDR3 is TGTGCCAGCAGGTCTCTAGGGAACACTGAAGCTTTCTTT. It is translated as CASRSLGNTEAFF.

The chain combines TRBV3-1 (or the pseudogene TRBV3-2) with TRBJ1-1; 7 nucleotides match TRBD1. After removal of 4 bases from V and 1 base from J, the junction contained 6 bases not matched to a gene. CDR1 LGHDT and CDR2 YNNKEL come from the germline V gene (reference sequence). The CDR3 runs 15 residues. The CDR3 bases are TGTGCCAGCAGCCCACGGGACAGAACGAACACTGAAGCTTTCTTT. This gives the protein CASSPRDRTNTEAFF.

The V and J genes are TRBV7-8 and TRBJ1-3; TRBD1 matches at 8 bases. Germline V gene data show CDR1 as SGHVS and CDR2 as FQNEAQ. Germline trimming cut 4 bases from V and 1 base from J; bases unmatched to any gene: 9. The CDR3 sequence is 17 residues long. CDR3 protein: CASSSTPTGESGNTIYF. CDR3 in DNA: TGTGCCAGCAGCTCTACCCCGACAGGGGAATCTGGAAACACCATATATTTT.

The chain recombines TRBV7-9 with TRBJ2-1, with D possibly matching TRBD1 (6 bases). The CDR3 runs 12 residues. Germline CDR1 reads SEHNR; CDR2 reads FQNEAQ (reference sequence). V lost 8 bases and J 3 bases, leaving 8 bases between the germline ends. This CDR3 reads CASGQHYNEQFF. The CDR3 DNA sequence: TGTGCCAGCGGACAGCACTACAATGAGCAGTTCTTC.

This chain links TRBV5-1 with TRBJ1-1; the D gene is possibly TRBD1 (6 bases). Trimming pared 4 bases from V and 1 base from J, leaving 11 bases between. The CDR3 has 14 amino acids. Per the germline V gene, CDR1 is SGHRS and CDR2 is YFSETQ. CDR3 DNA: TGCGCCAGCAGCCAACAGGGATGGAACACTGAAGCTTTCTTT. This sequence encodes CASSQQGWNTEAFF.

The gene calls are TRBV3-1 (or the pseudogene TRBV3-2) and TRBJ2-1; D uncertain. Germline V CDR1 and CDR2: LGHDT, YNNKEL (reference sequence). The CDR3 spans 15 residues. The V gene lost 0 bases and the J gene lost 5 bases, with 11 bases spanning the gap. The chain's CDR3 is CASSQDPGRNNEQFF. The CDR3 coding sequence is TGTGCCAGCAGCCAAGACCCCGGACGTAACAATGAGCAGTTCTTC.

This chain uses TRBV3-1 (or the pseudogene TRBV3-2) with TRBJ1-6; a possible D gene is TRBD1 (5 bases). Trimming removed 5 bases at V and 9 bases at J, with 8 bases between. This CDR3 is built from 12 residues. The germline V gene encodes CDR1 LGHDT and CDR2 YNNKEL (reference sequence). The CDR3 nucleotides read TGTGCCAGCAGCTCGACAGTTTCACCCCTCCACTTT. Protein: CASSSTVSPLHF.

CDR3 in amino acids: CASTPGGANSPLHF. In nucleotides, the CDR3 is TGTGCCAGCACCCCGGGCGGGGCAAATTCACCCCTCCACTTT. J is TRBJ1-6 and V is TRBV27; D might be TRBD1 (5 bases). V shed 7 bases and J shed 7 bases, with 14 bases lying between them. This CDR3 contains 14 residues. Germline CDR1 and CDR2: MNHEY and SMNVEV (reference sequence).

Here the CDR3 DNA reads TGCGCCAGCAGCTCCGGACTAGCGGCCTCCTACGAGCAGTACTTC. Translation gives CASSSGLAASYEQYF. The V gene is TRBV5-1, the J gene TRBJ2-7; 10 bases match TRBD2. The V segment lost 3 bases and the J segment 0 bases; nucleotides outside the gene matches: 3. CDR3 size: 15 residues. Germline-derived CDR1 and CDR2 are SGHRS and YFSETQ.

This clone has a single count. V usage is TRBV18 and J usage is TRBJ1-1; TRBD1 matches at 9 bases. Germline V CDR1 and CDR2: KGHSH, LQKENI. The CDR3 covers 15 residues. The J segment lost 1 base and the V segment lost 3 bases, leaving 3 bases of the junction unmatched. CDR3 in amino acids: CASSPLGQGNTEAFF. The DNA of the CDR3 is TGTGCCAGCTCACCTTTGGGACAGGGGAACACTGAAGCTTTCTTT.

The rearrangement uses TRBV25-1 and TRBJ1-2; the D gene is possibly TRBD1 (5 bases). The ends were cut back, 6 bases at V and 5 bases at J, with 13 bases in the middle. Per germline, CDR1 MGHDK and CDR2 SYGVNS. The CDR3 length is 13 residues. The CDR3: CASSPGTTYGYTF. The CDR3 nucleotides read TGTGCCAGCAGCCCCGGGACCACATATGGCTACACCTTC.

The rearrangement links TRBV27 to TRBJ2-3; TRBD1 might be the D (6 bases). With 6 bases removed from V and 6 bases from J, the gap between germline ends came to 13 bases. Germline CDR1 reads MNHEY; CDR2 reads SMNVEV (reference sequence). The CDR3 runs to 13 residues. CDR3 sequence reads: CASSSGQFDTQYF. CDR3 bases: TGTGCCAGCAGCAGCGGACAGTTTGATACGCAGTATTTT.

V gene TRBV3-1 (or the pseudogene TRBV3-2) combines with J gene TRBJ1-2, with D perhaps TRBD1 (5 bases). Germline CDR1 and CDR2: LGHDT and YNNKEL (reference sequence). Trimming removed 0 bases from V and 8 bases from J, with 10 bases in between. CDR3 length: 13 residues. DNA for the CDR3: TGTGCCAGCAGCCAAGACCCCCGGGACGGCTACACCTTC. This translates into CASSQDPRDGYTF.

This chain uses TRBV19 with TRBJ2-6; 7 bases are shared with TRBD1. The CDR3 loop spans 15 amino acids. Losses at the gene ends were 9 bases for V and 0 bases for J; bases not matched to a gene: 5. Germline V gene sequence: CDR1 LNHDA, CDR2 SQIVND (reference sequence). As DNA, the CDR3 is TGTGCCAGACACAGGGGAGTCTCTGGGGCCAACGTCCTGACTTTC. Amino acids: CARHRGVSGANVLTF.

This clone came up once. The V call is TRBV3-1 (or the pseudogene TRBV3-2), the J call TRBJ1-2; unclear D gene. The germline V gene encodes CDR1 LGHDT and CDR2 YNNKEL (reference sequence). The CDR3 has 13 amino acids. Trimming took 5 bases from V and 2 from J, leaving 9 bases between them. The CDR3 sequence: CASSDDGNYGYTF. CDR3 bases: TGTGCCAGCAGCGATGACGGAAACTATGGCTACACCTTC.

This chain links TRBV11-1 with TRBJ1-6, with D perhaps matching TRBD1 (6 bases). V lost 4 bases, J lost 7 bases, and 8 bases lay in between. The CDR3 loop spans 13 amino acids. From germline, CDR1 is SGHAT and CDR2 FQDESV (reference sequence). CDR3 residues: CASSYGQNSPLHF. CDR3 nucleotides: TGTGCCAGCAGCTATGGACAGAATTCACCCCTCCACTTT.

J is TRBJ1-1 and V is TRBV25-1; 7 bases line up with TRBD1. CDR3 length: 15 amino acids. CDR1 and CDR2 (germline): MGHDK, SYGVNS. Unmatched junction bases numbered 11, after V lost 4 bases and J lost 6 bases. Written as DNA, the CDR3 is TGTGCCAGCAGTGCCCAAGGGCCGGGACAGCCTGAAGCTTTCTTT. This gives the protein CASSAQGPGQPEAFF.

The genes are TRBV4-2 and TRBJ1-3, with D unresolved. This CDR3 comprises 11 residues. CDR1 is LGHNA, CDR2 YNFKEQ, per germline. With 6 bases removed from V and 10 bases from J, the gap between germline ends came to 10 bases. The CDR3 protein is CASSWAETIYF. The CDR3 bases are TGTGCCAGCAGTTGGGCTGAAACCATATATTTT.

The chain joins TRBV7-2 to TRBJ1-2; D is undetermined. The V and J ends lost 5 bases and 4 bases respectively, with 5 bases between them. The CDR3 runs 11 residues. The germline V gene encodes CDR1 SGHTA and CDR2 FQGNSA. The CDR3 sequence is CASSPGYGYTF. CDR3 bases: TGTGCCAGCAGCCCGGGCTATGGCTACACCTTC.

The chain joins TRBV20-1 to TRBJ2-2; 7 bases map to TRBD2. The CDR3 loop spans 15 amino acids. Per germline, CDR1 DFQATT and CDR2 SNEGSKA (reference sequence). After removal of 3 bases from V and 5 bases from J, the junction contained 9 bases not matched to a gene. CDR3 sequence: CSASVQRGLTGELFF. The DNA of the CDR3 is TGCAGTGCTAGTGTCCAGCGGGGACTTACCGGGGAGCTGTTTTTT.

The chain uses TRBV15 and TRBJ1-1; 10 positions match TRBD1. CDR3 length equals 13 residues. CDR1 is LNHNV, CDR2 YYDKDF, per germline (reference sequence). V lost 0 bases to trimming and J lost 11 bases; unmatched junction nucleotides: 3. In DNA form, the CDR3 reads TGTGCCACCAGCAGAGAAGGACAGGGGGTTGCTTTCTTT. Encoded protein: CATSREGQGVAFF.

V gene TRBV12-3 or TRBV12-4 combines with J gene TRBJ2-7; the match to TRBD1 covers 7 bases. The CDR3 sequence is 12 residues long. V dropped 2 bases and J dropped 5; count of bases not matched to a gene: 0. CDR3: CASSLTGDEQYF. The CDR3 bases are TGTGCCAGCAGTTTAACAGGGGACGAGCAGTACTTC.

This chain links TRBV2 with TRBJ2-3; 12 bases line up with TRBD2. The J segment lost 7 bases and the V segment lost 5 bases, leaving 4 bases of the junction unmatched. The CDR3 extends over 14 amino acids. CDR1 is SNHLY, CDR2 FYNNEI, per germline. The CDR3 sequence: CASSLLAGGHTQYF. DNA of the CDR3: TGTGCCAGCAGTCTTCTAGCGGGGGGGCATACGCAGTATTTT.

The chain's CDR3 is CASSGGPRANTGELFF. The CDR3 coding sequence is TGTGCCAGTAGTGGGGGACCGAGGGCGAACACCGGGGAGCTGTTTTTT. The chain employs TRBV19 and TRBJ2-2; D could derive from TRBD1 or TRBD2 (5 bases each). V shed 5 bases and J shed 0 bases, with 13 bases lying between them. There are 16 residues in the CDR3. Germline V gives CDR1 LNHDA, CDR2 SQIVND (reference sequence).

This rearrangement joins TRBV5-1 to TRBJ2-3; 15 bases agree with TRBD2. The CDR3 totals 17 residues. The germline V gene has CDR1 SGHRS and CDR2 YFSETQ. Trimming removed 4 bases from V and 2 bases from J; junction bases left unmatched: 5. CDR3 region: CASSTGTSGRYTDTQYF. The CDR3 DNA reads TGCGCCAGCAGCACCGGGACTAGCGGGAGGTACACAGATACGCAGTATTTT. Full variable domain (outside the CDR3, taken from reference TRBV5-1 and TRBJ2-3): KAGVTQTPRYLIKTRGQQVTLSCSPISGHRSVSWYQQTPGQGLQFLFEYFSETQRNKGNFPGRFSGRQFSNSRSEMNVSTLELGDSALYLCASSTGTSGRYTDTQYFGPGTRLTVL.

V and J are TRBV18 and TRBJ1-3; tentative D call: TRBD1 (5 bases). CDR3 length: 16 residues. V dropped 3 bases and J dropped 2 bases, with 14 bases sitting between them. Germline V gene lookup returns CDR1 KGHSH and CDR2 LQKENI. The CDR3, as DNA: TGTGCCAGCTCACCGTCGTCACAAGGGGCTGGAAACACCATATATTTT. Amino acids: CASSPSSQGAGNTIYF.

V gene TRBV3-1 (or the pseudogene TRBV3-2) combines with J gene TRBJ2-1; D is possibly TRBD1 (5 bases). Deletions cut 1 base from V and 3 bases from J, with 10 bases between. The CDR3 loop spans 15 amino acids. Germline CDR1 reads LGHDT; CDR2 reads YNNKEL (reference sequence). This CDR3 is CASSQGGMIYNEQFF. CDR3 sequence (DNA): TGTGCCAGCAGCCAAGGGGGCATGATCTACAATGAGCAGTTCTTC.